The 32 T cell receptor beta chains listed next were all sequenced from one sample in a study of blood T cell repertoires in COVID-19. TCRdb keeps only in-frame clones here, not all; method: immunoSEQ multiplex PCR. The table includes hundreds of thousands of clones, roughly 90% detected once. The sequenced material came from peripheral blood. These receptors were collected from a woman aged 25-40 years with COVID-19, enrolled during active disease.

CDR3 loop: CASSLEGGASETQYF. CDR3 coding DNA: TGCGCCAGCAGCTTGGAAGGGGGGGCCAGTGAGACCCAGTACTTC. The chain combines TRBV5-1 with TRBJ2-5, with D tentatively TRBD2 (7 bases). V was pared by 0 bases and J by 5 bases, with 14 bases between. Germline CDR1 is SGHRS and CDR2 is YFSETQ. CDR3 length equals 15 residues.

The CDR3 loop is CASSRRATGVGATEAFF. In nucleotides, the CDR3 is TGTGCCAGCAGCAGAAGAGCCACAGGGGTCGGGGCCACTGAAGCTTTCTTT. This sequence joins TRBV5-4 and TRBJ1-1; the match to TRBD1 covers 7 bases. CDR3 length: 17 residues. V shed 4 bases, J shed 4 bases, and the junction held 16 bases outside the gene matches. Germline V gene sequence: CDR1 SGHNT, CDR2 YYREEE (reference sequence).

The CDR3 loop reads CASSISGDSYEQYF. The DNA for the CDR3 is TGTGCCAGTAGTATATCAGGGGACTCCTACGAGCAGTACTTC. The genes are TRBV19 and TRBJ2-7, with a tentative D call TRBD1 (6 bases). This CDR3 spans 14 amino acids. Deletions cut 2 bases from V and 0 bases from J, with 8 bases between. From germline, CDR1 is LNHDA and CDR2 SQIVND (reference sequence).

V gene TRBV27 combines with J gene TRBJ2-1, with 15 positions matching TRBD2. V was clipped by 0 bases and J by 0 bases; unmatched bases: 9. Per the germline V gene, CDR1 is MNHEY and CDR2 is SMNVEV (reference sequence). The CDR3 contains 21 residues. CDR3 sequence: CASSLSGQGLAGGHSYNEQFF. The CDR3 coding sequence is TGTGCCAGCAGTTTATCGGGCCAGGGACTAGCGGGGGGACACTCCTACAATGAGCAGTTCTTC.

V gene TRBV14 combines with J gene TRBJ2-7; the match to TRBD1 covers 11 bases. V trimming: 4 bases; J trimming: 6 bases; junction bases outside the gene matches: 8. This CDR3 has 15 residues. In germline, CDR1 is SGHDN, CDR2 FVKESK. This chain's CDR3 is CASSPRGTGGAEQYF. For the CDR3, the DNA is TGTGCCAGCAGCCCCCGAGGGACAGGGGGAGCCGAGCAGTACTTC.

V usage is TRBV6-5 and J usage is TRBJ1-6; D ambiguous. In germline, CDR1 is MNHEY, CDR2 SVGAGI. This CDR3 spans 15 amino acids. V dropped 8 bases and J dropped 8 bases, with 19 bases sitting between them. The CDR3: CASRSMGQFDSPLHF. In DNA, the CDR3 is TGTGCCAGCCGTTCGATGGGCCAGTTCGATTCACCCCTCCACTTT.

The gene calls are TRBV27 and TRBJ2-7; no clear D. V was shortened by 5 bases and J by 3 bases, with 14 bases between the two germline ends. CDR3 length equals 14 residues. CDR1 MNHEY and CDR2 SMNVEV come from the germline V gene (reference sequence). This CDR3 reads CASSLRIGRYEQYF. CDR3 in DNA: TGTGCCAGCAGTCTCAGGATAGGTCGCTACGAGCAGTACTTC.

This chain joins TRBV19 and TRBJ1-2; D perhaps matches TRBD1 (6 bases). V was trimmed by 4 bases and J by 4 bases, leaving 7 bases between them. The CDR3 consists of 12 residues. Germline V gene sequence: CDR1 LNHDA, CDR2 SQIVND (reference sequence). The CDR3 DNA is TGTGCCAGTAGTAAGGGGGTCTATGGCTACACCTTC. It is translated as CASSKGVYGYTF.

The chain couples TRBV5-6 to TRBJ2-5, with 9 bases that match TRBD1. Germline CDR1 SGHDT, CDR2 YYEEEE. The trim removed 4 bases at V and 2 bases at J, leaving 3 bases unmatched. This CDR3 has 14 residues. In nucleotides, the CDR3 is TGTGCCAGCAGCCGGACAGGGGCTCAAGAGACCCAGTACTTC. It yields the protein CASSRTGAQETQYF.

The chain carries TRBV11-2 and TRBJ2-3; 7 bases are a match to TRBD2. This CDR3 spans 15 amino acids. Germline trimming cut 5 bases from V and 3 bases from J; bases unmatched to any gene: 8. Germline CDR1 is SGHAT and CDR2 is FQNNGV. The CDR3 spells CASSVGDYSTDTQYF. The CDR3 nucleotides read TGTGCCAGCAGCGTAGGGGACTATTCTACAGATACGCAGTATTTT.

This chain uses TRBV9 with TRBJ2-3, with 11 bases fitting TRBD2. Looked up from germline, CDR1 is SGDLS and CDR2 is YYNGEE. Unmatched junction bases numbered 6, after V lost 4 bases and J lost 5 bases. The CDR3 loop spans 15 amino acids. The CDR3 DNA follows: TGTGCCAGCAGCCCCCTTAGCGGGAGGGTAGATACGCAGTATTTT. Protein: CASSPLSGRVDTQYF.

This rearrangement joins TRBV6-2 or TRBV6-3 to TRBJ2-3; 8 bases agree with TRBD1. Per germline, CDR1 MNHEY and CDR2 SVGEGT. CDR3 size: 14 residues. V trimming: 5 bases; J trimming: 4 bases; junction bases outside the gene matches: 5. The CDR3 here is CASSLTGGSDTQYF. The CDR3 nucleotides are TGTGCCAGCAGTCTTACAGGGGGATCAGATACGCAGTATTTT.

The gene calls are TRBV19 and TRBJ1-1, with no clear D. The CDR3 is 13 amino acids. Germline V gene data show CDR1 as LNHDA and CDR2 as SQIVND (reference sequence). The V end was cut by 3 bases, the J end by 0 bases, with 5 bases between. CDR3 sequence: CASSINLNTEAFF. In DNA form, the CDR3 reads TGTGCCAGTAGTATCAACTTGAACACTGAAGCTTTCTTT.

Only a few counts were recorded for this clone. V usage is TRBV10-2 and J usage is TRBJ1-1; D uncertain. The V end was cut by 5 bases, the J end by 5 bases, with 12 bases between. CDR1 and CDR2 from the germline V gene are WSHSY and SAAADI. This CDR3 has 13 residues. The CDR3 DNA reads TGCGCCAGCAGTTTGGGAGGGTTGACTGAAGCTTTCTTT. It specifies CASSLGGLTEAFF.

Concerning this clone: This may arise from a read error, as a much more abundant clone is one base away. The chain recombines TRBV30 with TRBJ2-1, with 11 bases identical to TRBD1. This CDR3 is built from 15 residues. CDR1 and CDR2 (germline): GTSNPN, SVGIG (reference sequence). V was clipped by 0 bases and J by 3 bases; unmatched bases: 1. CDR3 loop: CAWSVGTGGYNEQFF. The CDR3 bases are TGTGCCTGGAGTGTCGGGACAGGGGGCTACAATGAGCAGTTCTTC.

This sequence joins TRBV6-5 and TRBJ1-3; possible D gene TRBD1, 6 bases. The CDR3 runs 14 residues. The germline V gene encodes CDR1 MNHEY and CDR2 SVGAGI. The V end was cut by 7 bases, the J end by 0 bases, with 10 bases between. The CDR3 sequence: CASKSGVSGNTIYF. DNA for the CDR3: TGTGCCAGCAAATCAGGGGTCTCTGGAAACACCATATATTTT.

This clone was picked up a small number of times. CDR3 sequence: CASSLAVTDSNYGYTF. Here the CDR3 DNA reads TGTGCCAGCAGCTTAGCCGTCACCGACTCAAACTATGGCTACACCTTC. The V and J genes are TRBV7-2 and TRBJ1-2; D is unclear. CDR3 size: 16 residues. V lost 0 bases and J lost 2, with 13 bases in between. CDR1 SGHTA and CDR2 FQGNSA come from the germline V gene.

V gene TRBV7-9 combines with J gene TRBJ2-5; TRBD1 aligns across 9 bases. The trim removed 4 bases at V and 1 base at J, leaving 4 bases unmatched. The length of the CDR3 is 15 residues. The germline CDR1 and CDR2 sequences are SEHNR and FQNEAQ (reference sequence). The CDR3 coding sequence is TGTGCCAGCAGCTCGGACAGGGGATCCCAAGAGACCCAGTACTTC. This sequence encodes CASSSDRGSQETQYF.

The J gene is TRBJ1-2, the V gene TRBV28; TRBD1 matches at 7 bases. Germline CDR1 reads MDHEN; CDR2 reads SYDVKM. This CDR3 region has 14 residues. V lost 3 bases, J lost 6 bases, and 7 bases stayed unmatched. As DNA, the CDR3 is TGTGCCAGCAGTTTCCCACCTACAGGGGATGGCTACACCTTC. It codes for CASSFPPTGDGYTF.

This clone was recorded a few times. J is TRBJ2-1 and V is TRBV3-1 (or the pseudogene TRBV3-2); 13 bases fit TRBD2. The V gene end was trimmed by 1 base and the J gene end by 8 bases; junction bases not matched to a gene: 8. The germline V gene encodes CDR1 LGHDT and CDR2 YNNKEL (reference sequence). This CDR3 contains 17 residues. The CDR3 spells CASSQVWTSGSFDEQFF. The CDR3, as DNA: TGTGCCAGCAGCCAAGTATGGACTAGCGGGAGCTTCGATGAGCAGTTCTTC.

This clone has just a few counts. The V and J genes are TRBV7-2 and TRBJ2-5; tentatively, D is TRBD2 (5 bases). Looked up from germline, CDR1 is SGHTA and CDR2 is FQGNSA. Trimming removed 1 base from V and 5 bases from J, with 14 bases in between. CDR3 size: 15 residues. Here the CDR3 reads CASSLVGGSGETQYF. The CDR3 DNA reads TGTGCCAGCAGCTTAGTGGGCGGGTCGGGGGAGACCCAGTACTTC.

This chain links TRBV12-5 with TRBJ2-4, with a tentative D call TRBD2 (5 bases). V was trimmed by 7 bases and J by 2 bases, leaving 12 bases between them. The CDR3 loop spans 14 amino acids. Germline assignment: CDR1 LGHNT and CDR2 FRNRAP. In DNA, the CDR3 is TGTGCTAGTGCCGGAGGACGGACCAAAAACATTCAGTACTTC. Protein product: CASAGGRTKNIQYF.

The rearrangement links TRBV10-3 to TRBJ2-6; 10 positions agree with TRBD1. Germline lookup yields CDR1 ENHRY and CDR2 SYGVKD. The CDR3 loop spans 16 amino acids. With 7 bases clipped from V and 2 bases from J, the junction kept 5 bases outside the gene matches. The DNA of the CDR3 is TGTGCCATCACTACTGGACAGGGGGCTGGGGCCAACGTCCTGACTTTC. Its protein is CAITTGQGAGANVLTF.

The chain is built from TRBV4-3 and TRBJ1-2; D not certain. The CDR3 length is 13 residues. Trimming removed 0 bases at V and 8 bases at J, with 10 bases between. Per germline, CDR1 LGHNA and CDR2 YSLEER. CDR3: CASSQERPGGYTF. In DNA, the CDR3 is TGCGCCAGCAGCCAAGAAAGACCCGGGGGCTACACCTTC.

The chain employs TRBV6-5 and TRBJ2-1, with 7 bases identical to TRBD1. After removal of 5 bases from V and 2 bases from J, the junction contained 6 bases not matched to a gene. This CDR3 contains 15 residues. Germline V lookup: CDR1 MNHEY, CDR2 SVGAGI. The CDR3 sequence is CASSPGTATYNEQFF. CDR3 DNA: TGTGCCAGCAGTCCCGGGACAGCGACCTACAATGAGCAGTTCTTC.

The chain joins TRBV27 to TRBJ2-1, with TRBD2 matching 9 bases. V shed 2 bases, J shed 0 bases, and the junction held 5 bases outside the gene matches. The CDR3 has 17 residues. Germline V gene sequence: CDR1 MNHEY, CDR2 SMNVEV (reference sequence). Written as DNA, the CDR3 is TGTGCCAGCAGTTTACAGACTAGCGGCGCCTCCTACAATGAGCAGTTCTTC. Amino acid sequence: CASSLQTSGASYNEQFF.

V and J are TRBV7-9 and TRBJ2-3, with D perhaps TRBD1 (5 bases). This CDR3 is 13 amino acids long. V lost 6 bases and J lost 1, with 8 bases in between. The germline CDR1 and CDR2 sequences are SEHNR and FQNEAQ (reference sequence). Here the CDR3 reads CASSTQGTDTQYF. CDR3 in DNA: TGTGCCAGCAGTACACAGGGCACAGATACGCAGTATTTT.

The V and J genes are TRBV6-2 or TRBV6-3 and TRBJ2-7, with 11 nucleotides matching TRBD1. The V gene's germline CDR1 is MNHEY and CDR2 SVGEGT. Losses at the gene ends were 2 bases for V and 6 bases for J; bases not matched to a gene: 15. The CDR3 extends over 18 amino acids. The CDR3 here is CASSYTRTGGIYSLEQYF. CDR3 nucleotide sequence: TGTGCCAGCAGTTACACCCGGACAGGGGGCATTTACTCGCTCGAGCAGTACTTC.

The V and J genes are TRBV5-1 and TRBJ2-3; 8 positions agree with TRBD1. Germline CDR1 is SGHRS and CDR2 is YFSETQ. The CDR3 is made up of 13 amino acids. Germline trimming cut 6 bases from V and 8 bases from J; bases unmatched to any gene: 8. The CDR3 coding sequence is TGCGCCAGCACCGACAGGGGCCCGGGTACGCAGTATTTT. It is translated as CASTDRGPGTQYF.

The V and J genes are TRBV28 and TRBJ1-5; a weak D match, TRBD1 (6 bases). The CDR3 runs to 17 residues. With 2 bases removed from V and 4 bases from J, the gap between germline ends came to 18 bases. CDR1 is MDHEN, CDR2 SYDVKM, per germline. The CDR3: CASSLHDRTAVNQPQHF. In DNA form, the CDR3 reads TGTGCCAGCAGTTTACACGATAGGACAGCCGTTAATCAGCCCCAGCATTTT.

The rearrangement links TRBV20-1 to TRBJ2-7; 7 bases match TRBD2. The CDR3 is 11 amino acids. The junction had 2 bases not matched to a gene; V was cut back by 3 bases and J by 6 bases. Germline V gene sequence: CDR1 DFQATT, CDR2 SNEGSKA (reference sequence). As DNA, the CDR3 is TGCAGTGCTAGCCTAGCGGCCGAGCAGTACTTC. Residues: CSASLAAEQYF.

The rearrangement links TRBV27 to TRBJ1-5; tentatively, D is TRBD1 (5 bases). The germline gives CDR1 MNHEY, CDR2 SMNVEV (reference sequence). The CDR3 consists of 14 residues. V was shortened by 3 bases and J by 4 bases, with 10 bases between the two germline ends. CDR3 amino acids: CASSLSRTNQPQHF. CDR3 in DNA: TGTGCCAGCAGTTTGTCCCGGACAAATCAGCCCCAGCATTTT.